One and the same sample provided the 30 T cell receptor beta chains below, sequenced in a study of spatial heterogeneity in lung cancer. Study-wide results and limits: Tracking of tumor mutation counts was seen in expanded intratumoral alpha and beta TCR counts.

No antigen has been identified for these receptors. MiXCR, run by TCRdb on the 5' RACE reads, gives a single entry per CDR3 protein. The table has approximately 7,000 distinct CDR3 sequences, around 12% seen once. Time point: sample taken at primary tumor resection. Sequencing used lung tumor tissue, obtained at surgery. All receptors come from a male donor with early-stage non-small cell lung cancer.

Points on this clonotype: Being off target in a library aimed at alpha chains, this beta chain has a size of little meaning. The chain recombines TRBV27 with TRBJ2-3; weak D call: TRBD2 (5 bases). Trimming stripped 4 bases from V and 4 bases from J, with 18 bases between. This CDR3 has 16 residues. CDR1 MNHEY and CDR2 SMNVEV come from the germline V gene (reference sequence). The CDR3 loop reads CASSSNLGGSADTQYF. For the CDR3, the DNA is TGTGCCAGCAGTTCGAACCTAGGAGGTAGCGCAGATACGCAGTATTTT.

By its share, this clonotype is medium-sized. Within a library made for alpha chains, this beta chain is off target, and its count is uninformative. The rearrangement links TRBV27 to TRBJ1-6, with D possibly matching TRBD1 (6 bases). The CDR3 totals 18 residues. V was trimmed by 6 bases and J by 7 bases, leaving 25 bases between them. Germline values: CDR1 MNHEY, CDR2 SMNVEV (reference sequence). CDR3 nucleotides: TGTGCCAGCAGCCAACTCAGTCCCGGGACATTCTCGAATTCACCCCTCCACTTT. It is translated as CASSQLSPGTFSNSPLHF.

This clonotype was detected ten times or more. This beta chain is an unintended read in a library built for alpha chains; its size means little. The chain links TRBV10-3 to TRBJ2-5; D not resolved. V was shortened by 10 bases and J by 1 base, with 10 bases between the two germline ends. The CDR3 sequence is 12 residues long. Germline V gives CDR1 ENHRY, CDR2 SYGVKD. Here the CDR3 reads CATAGLQETQYF. As DNA, the CDR3 is TGTGCCACCGCCGGCCTCCAAGAGACCCAGTACTTC.

This clonotype is deemed medium-sized. This beta chain lies outside the target of a library built for alpha chains; its clone size means little. The CDR3 sequence: CASSFAGTSGTGEQFF. The CDR3 bases are TGTGCCAGCAGCTTTGCCGGGACTAGCGGGACTGGTGAGCAGTTCTTC. V and J are TRBV7-2 and TRBJ2-1; 13 bases line up with TRBD2. Germline CDR1 and CDR2: SGHTA and FQGNSA. V lost 3 bases to trimming and J lost 9 bases; unmatched junction nucleotides: 8. The CDR3 consists of 16 residues.

This clonotype qualifies as medium-sized (0.01 to 0.1%). As an off-target read in a library built for alpha chains, this beta chain has a frequency of little significance. The V gene is TRBV5-1, the J gene TRBJ2-6; unclear D gene. The CDR3 spans 16 residues. Trimming took 3 bases from V and 0 from J, leaving 10 bases between them. Per the germline V gene, CDR1 is SGHRS and CDR2 is YFSETQ. CDR3 in amino acids: CASSSGGPSGANVLTF. In nucleotides, the CDR3 is TGCGCCAGCAGCTCTGGTGGGCCCTCTGGGGCCAACGTCCTGACTTTC.

This clonotype was counted many times. This beta chain was picked up by a library intended for alpha chains and is off target, so its count carries little meaning. The V and J genes are TRBV18 and TRBJ1-1; a possible D gene is TRBD1 (5 bases). The CDR3 runs to 13 residues. V lost 2 bases, J lost 7 bases, and 11 bases lay in between. The V gene's germline CDR1 is KGHSH and CDR2 LQKENI. The CDR3 loop is CASSPRPRVEAFF. The DNA of the CDR3 is TGTGCCAGCTCACCAAGGCCCAGGGTTGAAGCTTTCTTT.

Note on this clonotype: Possible read error: a much larger clone is one base away. Little can be read into the size of this beta chain, an off-target read in a library designed for alpha chains. The chain joins TRBV2 to TRBJ2-3; tentative D call: TRBD2 (5 bases). CDR1 is SNHLY, CDR2 FYNNEI, per germline. The CDR3 is made up of 15 amino acids. The CDR3 sequence: CATTSEAMSTDTQCF. In DNA form, the CDR3 reads TGTGCCACTACGTCGGAGGCGATGAGCACAGATACGCAGTGTTTT.

This clonotype qualifies as medium-sized. This beta chain was picked up by a library intended for alpha chains and is off target, so its count carries little meaning. The J gene is TRBJ2-5, the V gene TRBV20-1, with D possibly being TRBD2 (5 bases). The germline V gene encodes CDR1 DFQATT and CDR2 SNEGSKA (reference sequence). V lost 6 bases, J lost 3 bases, and 14 bases lay in between. The CDR3 spans 13 residues. The CDR3 coding sequence is TGCAGTGCAAACCGGGGAACTGAAGAGACCCAGTACTTC. Its translation: CSANRGTEETQYF.

This clonotype has at least ten counts. Since the library was made to target alpha chains, this beta chain is a stray read and its abundance is not meaningful. The chain recombines TRBV7-3 with TRBJ2-1; D not resolved. V was clipped by 1 base and J by 5 bases, with 6 bases between them. CDR1 and CDR2 (germline): SGHTA, FQGTGA. CDR3 length: 13 residues. As DNA, the CDR3 is TGTGCCAGCAGCTTAATGGCGGACAATGAGCAGTTCTTC. Protein product: CASSLMADNEQFF.

This clonotype was detected ten times or more. A library made for alpha chains picked up this beta chain off target, so its size means little. This chain joins TRBV7-2 and TRBJ2-7, with 8 bases matching TRBD2. The CDR3 is 14 amino acids. Germline CDR1 and CDR2: SGHTA and FQGNSA. J lost 4 bases, V lost 3 bases, and 5 bases had no gene match. CDR3 coding DNA: TGTGCCAGCAGCTTTGCCAGCGGGAGTTACGAGCAGTACTTC. Amino acids: CASSFASGSYEQYF.

This clonotype is categorized as large. This beta chain is an unintended read in a library built for alpha chains; its size means little. The rearrangement links TRBV12-3 or TRBV12-4 to TRBJ1-1, with a weak D call TRBD1 (6 bases). The CDR3 is 13 residues long. The V and J ends lost 6 bases and 3 bases respectively, with 11 bases between them. CDR3: CASRGGAYTEAFF. The CDR3 DNA is TGTGCCAGCAGGGGGGGCGCTTACACTGAAGCTTTCTTT.

This clonotype was seen at least ten times. The library was designed around alpha chains, so this beta chain is a stray read whose abundance carries little weight. V gene TRBV20-1 combines with J gene TRBJ2-3; D may be TRBD1 or TRBD2 (5 bases each). CDR1 and CDR2 (germline): DFQATT, SNEGSKA (reference sequence). Deletions cut 4 bases from V and 2 bases from J, with 13 bases between. The CDR3 is 14 residues long. CDR3 sequence (DNA): TGCAGTGCTAAGGGACGGGTTTTCACAGATACGCAGTATTTT. Protein: CSAKGRVFTDTQYF.

With respect to this clonotype: This beta chain slipped into a library made for alpha chains as a stray read, so its size is not meaningful. The chain recombines TRBV3-1 with TRBJ2-3, with D unresolved. Germline CDR1 is LGHDT and CDR2 is YNNKEL (reference sequence). The V end was cut by 2 bases, the J end by 6 bases, with 3 bases between. CDR3 length: 11 residues. The DNA of the CDR3 is TGTGCCAGCAGCCAATTGGATACGCAGTATTTT. Protein sequence: CASSQLDTQYF.

Ten or more counts support this clonotype. This beta chain turned up in a library designed for alpha chains; as an off-target read, its abundance says little. CDR3 sequence: CASSSGQGWNYGYTF. CDR3 bases: TGCGCCAGCAGCTCAGGACAGGGGTGGAACTATGGCTACACCTTC. The rearrangement links TRBV5-1 to TRBJ1-2; 9 bases agree with TRBD1. From germline, CDR1 is SGHRS and CDR2 YFSETQ. V lost 3 bases to trimming and J lost 2 bases; unmatched junction nucleotides: 5. CDR3 length: 15 amino acids.

This clonotype was seen at least ten times. The library was prepared for alpha chains; this beta chain is a stray read, so its frequency means little. The chain is built from TRBV12-3 or TRBV12-4 and TRBJ1-2; unclear D gene. The V end lost 5 bases, the J end lost 3 bases, and 13 bases lay between the germline ends. The CDR3 sequence is 14 residues long. In DNA form, the CDR3 reads TGTGCCAGCAGTCCACATAGCTGGGACTATGGCTACACCTTC. Its translation is CASSPHSWDYGYTF.

About this clonotype itself: This beta chain is off target for a library built for alpha chains, so its abundance means little. This sequence joins TRBV25-1 and TRBJ2-7; the D gene is possibly TRBD2 (6 bases). This CDR3 is built from 15 residues. Germline V gene data show CDR1 as MGHDK and CDR2 as SYGVNS. Trimming stripped 5 bases from V and 3 bases from J, with 17 bases between. CDR3 in amino acids: CASSQGVREDYEQYF. The CDR3 DNA is TGTGCCAGCAGTCAGGGTGTGCGGGAAGACTACGAGCAGTACTTC.

As regards this clonotype: This beta chain lies outside the target of a library built for alpha chains; its clone size means little. This chain links TRBV20-1 with TRBJ2-7; 11 bases are shared with TRBD1. This CDR3 contains 14 residues. Germline CDR1 reads DFQATT; CDR2 reads SNEGSKA (reference sequence). Trimming removed 1 base from V and 3 bases from J; junction bases left unmatched: 2. The CDR3 DNA reads TGCAGTGCTAGAGCGGGGACAGGGGGCTACGAGCAGTACTTC. Translation gives CSARAGTGGYEQYF.

This clonotype was observed a few times. With the library built for alpha chains, this beta chain is off target and its frequency is not meaningful. The V gene is TRBV12-5, the J gene TRBJ2-7; the match to TRBD2 covers 8 bases. V shed 2 bases, J shed 6 bases, and the junction held 9 bases outside the gene matches. This CDR3 contains 15 residues. Looked up from germline, CDR1 is LGHNT and CDR2 is FRNRAP. CDR3 bases: TGTGCTAGTGGTTTGAACGCCGGTAGCGGGGCCGAGCAGTACTTC. Its protein product is CASGLNAGSGAEQYF.

In this sample, this clonotype turned up many times. This beta chain is an unintended read in a library built for alpha chains; its size means little. The chain uses TRBV20-1 and TRBJ1-1; no clear D. The germline V gene encodes CDR1 DFQATT and CDR2 SNEGSKA (reference sequence). The CDR3 is made up of 13 amino acids. V was trimmed by 2 bases and J by 0 bases, leaving 7 bases between them. The chain's CDR3 is CSARYTVNTEAFF. CDR3 sequence (DNA): TGCAGTGCTAGATATACAGTGAACACTGAAGCTTTCTTT.

This clonotype was counted many times. A library made for alpha chains picked up this beta chain off target, so its size means little. CDR3 amino acids: CASSSHGIDTEAFF. Written as DNA, the CDR3 is TGTGCCAGCAGTTCCCATGGGATAGACACTGAAGCTTTCTTT. The V gene is TRBV12-3 or TRBV12-4, the J gene TRBJ1-1; D is uncertain. There are 14 residues in the CDR3. Trimming stripped 4 bases from V and 3 bases from J, with 12 bases between.

This clonotype is medium-sized (0.01 to 0.1%) by share. The library was prepared for alpha chains; this beta chain is a stray read, so its frequency means little. V usage is TRBV30 and J usage is TRBJ2-7; D is unclear. V was cut by 6 bases and J by 0 bases, with 9 bases left in between. CDR3 length: 12 amino acids. Per germline, CDR1 GTSNPN and CDR2 SVGIG (reference sequence). The CDR3 here is CACGLSSYEQYF. CDR3 coding DNA: TGTGCCTGCGGCCTGAGCTCCTACGAGCAGTACTTC.

This clonotype has at least ten counts. With the library built for alpha chains, this beta chain is off target and its frequency is not meaningful. The chain uses TRBV5-1 and TRBJ2-5, with D possibly being TRBD1 or TRBD2 (5 bases each). This CDR3 has 14 residues. Germline loops: CDR1 SGHRS, CDR2 YFSETQ. The germline V and J ends were trimmed by 6 bases and 1 base, with 13 bases remaining between them. CDR3 in amino acids: CASTPGSSQETQYF. The CDR3 bases are TGCGCCAGCACCCCAGGGAGTTCCCAAGAGACCCAGTACTTC.

In regard to this clonotype: Because the library targeted alpha chains, this beta chain is an off-target read whose size means little. The chain recombines TRBV29-1 with TRBJ1-1, with unresolved D. CDR1 and CDR2 (germline): SQVTM, ANQGSEA. V shed 5 bases and J shed 5 bases, with 12 bases lying between them. The CDR3 spans 12 residues. CDR3 amino acids: CSVLGSRTEAFF. The DNA of the CDR3 is TGCAGCGTTCTCGGCTCTAGGACTGAAGCTTTCTTT.

Sample share makes this clonotype medium-sized. Within a library made for alpha chains, this beta chain is off target, and its count is uninformative. V and J are TRBV2 and TRBJ2-5; D possibly matches TRBD1 or TRBD2 (5 bases each). This CDR3 spans 14 amino acids. Germline values: CDR1 SNHLY, CDR2 FYNNEI. V was shortened by 2 bases and J by 4 bases, with 11 bases between the two germline ends. CDR3 region: CASSEQGVGETQYF. The CDR3 DNA sequence: TGTGCCAGCAGTGAACAGGGAGTAGGAGAGACCCAGTACTTC.

Relative to its sample, this clonotype is medium-sized. This beta chain is a stray read from a library made for alpha chains; its abundance is not meaningful. V and J are TRBV7-2 and TRBJ1-5; TRBD1 matches at 9 bases. Germline values: CDR1 SGHTA, CDR2 FQGNSA. The CDR3 runs to 15 residues. The trim removed 1 base at V and 3 bases at J, leaving 1 base unmatched. The chain's CDR3 is CASSLGTGVNQPQHF. The CDR3 DNA reads as TGTGCCAGCAGCTTAGGGACAGGGGTCAATCAGCCCCAGCATTTT.

This clonotype is judged medium-sized. Little can be read into the size of this beta chain, an off-target read in a library designed for alpha chains. CDR3 amino acids: CASRSIPRGNEQFF. In DNA form, the CDR3 reads TGCGCCAGCAGGTCTATCCCCAGGGGGAATGAGCAGTTCTTC. This chain connects TRBV5-1 to TRBJ2-1; 7 nucleotides line up with TRBD1. Trimming took 5 bases from V and 7 from J; bases not matched to a gene: 9. There are 14 residues in the CDR3. CDR1 and CDR2 from the germline V gene are SGHRS and YFSETQ.

Many counts were recorded for this clonotype. Little can be read into the size of this beta chain, an off-target read in a library designed for alpha chains. The V gene is TRBV28, the J gene TRBJ2-1; D unclear. The CDR3 has 16 amino acids. V lost 3 bases and J lost 4, with 16 bases in between. Looked up from germline, CDR1 is MDHEN and CDR2 is SYDVKM. Here the CDR3 DNA reads TGTGCCAGCAGTTTCCAACTGCTTGTCCCATACAATGAGCAGTTCTTC. This encodes CASSFQLLVPYNEQFF.

This clonotype is categorized as medium-sized (0.01 to 0.1%). This beta chain is an unintended read in a library built for alpha chains; its size means little. The chain has TRBV6-5 and TRBJ2-4, with 7 positions matching TRBD1. The junction had 6 bases not matched to a gene; V was cut back by 2 bases and J by 5 bases. The CDR3 has 15 residues. The germline CDR1 and CDR2 sequences are MNHEY and SVGAGI. The CDR3 region has the DNA TGTGCCAGCAGTTACGATAGGGGGCGGCAAAACATTCAGTACTTC. Translating gives CASSYDRGRQNIQYF.

About this clonotype itself: Since it is a stray read in a library aimed at alpha chains, this beta chain has a size that is not meaningful. The V and J genes are TRBV12-3 or TRBV12-4 and TRBJ2-3; TRBD2 matches at 11 bases. J was trimmed by 11 bases and V by 1 base; bases with no gene match: 5. The CDR3 is 14 amino acids. The CDR3 DNA sequence: TGTGCCAGCAGTTTAGGGACTAGCGGGCCACTGCAGTATTTT. Translating it yields CASSLGTSGPLQYF.

This clonotype ranks as medium-sized (0.01 to 0.1%). Since the library was made to target alpha chains, this beta chain is a stray read and its abundance is not meaningful. V and J are TRBV19 and TRBJ2-2, with a tentative D call TRBD1 (6 bases). This CDR3 contains 13 residues. Deletions cut 6 bases from V and 1 base from J, with 6 bases between. From germline, CDR1 is LNHDA and CDR2 SQIVND (reference sequence). Written as DNA, the CDR3 is TGTGCCAGTAGGACAGGGAACACCGGGGAGCTGTTTTTT. Residues: CASRTGNTGELFF.